Listed here are 9 T cell receptor beta chains from one sample, sequenced in a study of T-cell memory formation after mild COVID-19. TCRdb re-called the 5' RACE reads with MiXCR, one entry per CDR3 protein. The sample records roughly 170,000 distinct CDR3 sequences, roughly 20% being singletons. The sequencing sample was made of PBMCs or a T cell subset sorted from them (not recorded which). These receptors all come from a man between 18 and 29 years old who had mild COVID-19 (a few samples of this study predate the infection). Cell type and time point are not known.

In nucleotides, the CDR3 is TGCGCCAGCAGCCCCGGGACAGGGAATCGAAAACTGTTTTTT. This encodes CASSPGTGNRKLFF. This rearrangement joins TRBV4-1 to TRBJ1-4, with 9 bases lining up with TRBD1. The V and J ends lost 4 bases and 10 bases, in that order; junction bases with no gene match: 7. This CDR3 spans 14 amino acids. Germline V gene data show CDR1 as MGHRA and CDR2 as YSYEKL.

This clonotype was seen only a few times. The chain is built from TRBV7-2 and TRBJ1-1; TRBD1 matches at 11 bases. Germline loops: CDR1 SGHTA, CDR2 FQGNSA. The CDR3 contains 14 residues. V was clipped by 1 base and J by 6 bases; unmatched bases: 1. The CDR3 sequence is CASSLVGQGAEAFF. CDR3 nucleotide sequence: TGTGCCAGCAGCTTAGTGGGACAGGGGGCTGAAGCTTTCTTT.

This clonotype was recorded a few times. This chain joins TRBV9 and TRBJ2-7; TRBD2 agrees at 11 bases. After removal of 4 bases from V and 6 bases from J, the junction contained 6 bases not matched to a gene. The CDR3 runs 14 residues. Germline CDR1 reads SGDLS; CDR2 reads YYNGEE. The CDR3, as DNA: TGTGCCAGCAGCCCCCGACTAGCGGGGAGCGAGCAGTACGTC. Protein product: CASSPRLAGSEQYV.

The table lists this clonotype with a few counts. The chain joins TRBV10-3 to TRBJ1-3; D not resolved. The V end was cut by 8 bases, the J end by 6 bases, with 8 bases between. The CDR3 extends over 11 amino acids. From germline, CDR1 is ENHRY and CDR2 SYGVKD. The CDR3 loop is CAIGEENTIYF. The CDR3 DNA sequence: TGTGCCATCGGGGAGGAAAACACCATATATTTT.

This clonotype was observed a few times. The chain has TRBV24-1 and TRBJ2-3; no firm D call. V dropped 9 bases and J dropped 3 bases, with 9 bases sitting between them. The CDR3 has 12 amino acids. The germline V gene encodes CDR1 KGHDR and CDR2 SFDVKD. The CDR3 DNA reads TGTGCCACCGGTGGGCAAACAGATACGCAGTATTTT. Translation gives CATGGQTDTQYF.

Here the CDR3 DNA reads TGTGCCAGCAGTTTACCACTAGCGGGGGGCGGGCATACGCAGTATTTT. It yields the protein CASSLPLAGGGHTQYF. This chain links TRBV27 with TRBJ2-3; 12 bases map to TRBD2. Trimming took 2 bases from V and 7 from J; bases not matched to a gene: 7. This CDR3 has 16 amino acids. CDR1 is MNHEY and CDR2 is SMNVEV in the germline V gene (reference sequence).

In its sample, this clonotype was seen a few times. The chain joins TRBV4-3 to TRBJ1-4; D gene unclear. Germline-derived CDR1 and CDR2 are LGHNA and YSLEER. CDR3 size: 17 residues. V was shortened by 0 bases and J by 1 base, with 12 bases between the two germline ends. The CDR3 sequence: CASSQDLGRGTNEKLFF. The CDR3 DNA follows: TGCGCCAGCAGCCAAGATCTAGGACGGGGAACTAATGAAAAACTGTTTTTT.

This sequence joins TRBV4-3 and TRBJ2-3; perhaps TRBD2 as D (7 bases). Germline lookup yields CDR1 LGHNA and CDR2 YSLEER. Trimming removed 5 bases from V and 2 bases from J, with 17 bases in between. There are 16 residues in the CDR3. CDR3 DNA sequence: TGCGCCAGCAGCTGGGGGGGCGGGTCCTACACAGATACGCAGTATTTT. This sequence encodes CASSWGGGSYTDTQYF.

The rearrangement uses TRBV29-1 and TRBJ2-5; D is perhaps TRBD2 (6 bases). The CDR3 is made up of 14 amino acids. The germline V and J ends were trimmed by 3 bases and 5 bases, with 16 bases remaining between them. The V gene's germline CDR1 is SQVTM and CDR2 ANQGSEA. CDR3 in amino acids: CSVESGLRGETQYF. Here the CDR3 DNA reads TGCAGCGTTGAGTCCGGACTACGAGGGGAGACCCAGTACTTC. The whole variable domain, filled in from reference TRBV29-1 and TRBJ2-5, reads SAVISQKPSRDICQRGTSLTIQCQVDSQVTMMFWYRQQPGQSLTLIATANQGSEATYESGFVIDKFPISRPNLTFSTLTVSNMSPEDSSIYLCSVESGLRGETQYFGPGTRLLVL.